This entry describes one TCR beta chain. Its antigen is unidentified. The V segment lost 3 bases and the J segment 0 bases; nucleotides outside the gene matches: 6. Germline V gives CDR1 SGHRS, CDR2 YFSETQ. This CDR3 is built from 17 residues. Nobody wrote down the CMV serostatus of this donor. This entry comes from a study of cytomegalovirus exposure and HLA in healthy donors. The PCR employed 60 Vbeta primers together with 13 Jbeta primers. Method: immunoSEQ multiplex PCR; TCRdb's copy keeps in-frame clones and lacks some. The sample lists 42,000 or so clones; approximately 55% were seen once. Study results and caveats: Most TCR beta V segments were productive about 90% or about 30% of the time in an earlier analysis.

Sample: PBMCs. The sequence came from a human donor in good health. The V gene is TRBV5-1, the J gene TRBJ1-3; 10 bases map to TRBD1. The CDR3 is CASSYGTGASSGNTIYF. The CDR3 bases are TGCGCCAGCAGCTACGGGACAGGGGCGAGCTCTGGAAACACCATATATTTT.